This passage covers 17 T cell receptor beta chains from one sample sequenced in a study of shared clonotypes between healthy human individuals. This table comes from immunoSEQ multiplex PCR, and its TCRdb copy is limited to in-frame clones, with some not included. The data show about 670,000 clones, 55% to 75% seen once. Source material: memory CD4+ T cells sorted from blood. Noted subset: CD45RA-negative fraction. The receptors derive from a woman aged 25 to 45 in good health.

The rearrangement joins TRBV27 to TRBJ1-1, with 11 bases that match TRBD1. This CDR3 comprises 22 residues. Trimming at V came to 4 bases and at J to 3 bases, leaving 25 bases not matched to a gene. Germline V CDR1 and CDR2: MNHEY, SMNVEV (reference sequence). The CDR3 loop is CASSSLGTGQGVSGFTDTEAFF. CDR3 nucleotides: TGTGCCAGCAGTTCCCTGGGGACGGGACAGGGGGTAAGTGGATTTACGGACACTGAAGCTTTCTTT.

This clone was counted a few times. The chain uses TRBV29-1 and TRBJ2-6; perhaps TRBD2 as D (6 bases). The CDR3 runs to 13 residues. Germline loops: CDR1 SQVTM, CDR2 ANQGSEA. With 5 bases removed from V and 4 bases from J, the gap between germline ends came to 9 bases. The CDR3 spells CSVWGVGANVLTF. The CDR3 DNA reads TGCAGCGTTTGGGGGGTCGGGGCCAACGTCCTGACTTTC.

The gene calls are TRBV27 and TRBJ1-1; the D gene is possibly TRBD1 (6 bases). In germline, CDR1 is MNHEY, CDR2 SMNVEV (reference sequence). The CDR3 spans 14 residues. Trimming removed 3 bases from V and 5 bases from J, with 13 bases in between. CDR3 residues: CASSFPRGMTEAFF. The CDR3 nucleotides are TGTGCCAGCAGTTTTCCGAGGGGGATGACTGAAGCTTTCTTT.

This chain connects TRBV30 to TRBJ2-6; possibly TRBD2 for D (5 bases). The V end was cut by 0 bases, the J end by 4 bases, with 10 bases between. The CDR3 has 15 residues. The germline V gene encodes CDR1 GTSNPN and CDR2 SVGIG (reference sequence). DNA of the CDR3: TGTGCCTGGAGTGTAGGGAGTTCAGGGGCCAACGTCCTGACTTTC. Amino acids: CAWSVGSSGANVLTF. The complete variable domain, with remaining parts taken from reference TRBV30 and TRBJ2-6, reads SQTIHQWPATLVQPVGSPLSLECTVEGTSNPNLYWYRQAAGRGLQLLFYSVGIGQISSEVPQNLSASRPQDRQFILSSKKLLLSDSGFYLCAWSVGSSGANVLTFGAGSRLTVL.

The gene calls are TRBV13 and TRBJ2-3, with D perhaps matching TRBD2 (5 bases). V dropped 1 base and J dropped 3 bases, with 11 bases sitting between them. CDR1 and CDR2 from the germline V gene are PRHDT and FYEKMQ (reference sequence). There are 15 residues in the CDR3. CDR3 sequence: CASSLASGYTDTQYF. The CDR3 DNA reads TGTGCCAGCAGCTTAGCCAGCGGCTATACAGATACGCAGTATTTT.

This clone was observed once. The V call is TRBV11-2, the J call TRBJ1-1; TRBD1 is a possible D gene (5 bases). This CDR3 has 13 residues. Looked up from germline, CDR1 is SGHAT and CDR2 is FQNNGV. With 8 bases removed from V and 6 bases from J, the gap between germline ends came to 16 bases. The CDR3 DNA reads TGTGCCAGCGGATCTATTATGGGGGCTGAAGCTTTCTTT. It yields the protein CASGSIMGAEAFF. The full variable domain, rest sourced from reference TRBV11-2 and TRBJ1-1, is EAGVAQSPRYKIIEKRQSVAFWCNPISGHATLYWYQQILGQGPKLLIQFQNNGVVDDSQLPKDRFSAERLKGVDSTLKIQPAKLEDSAVYLCASGSIMGAEAFFGQGTRLTVV.

J is TRBJ2-5 and V is TRBV2, with 10 bases that match TRBD2. The germline V gene has CDR1 SNHLY and CDR2 FYNNEI. The CDR3 loop spans 16 amino acids. Trimming at V came to 6 bases and at J to 5 bases, leaving 12 bases not matched to a gene. CDR3 DNA: TGTGCCAGCAGCGGACGTCTAGCGGGAGTGTCGGAGACCCAGTACTTC. As protein: CASSGRLAGVSETQYF. Drawing the rest from reference TRBV2 and TRBJ2-5, the complete variable domain is EPEVTQTPSHQVTQMGQEVILRCVPISNHLYFYWYRQILGQKVEFLVSFYNNEISEKSEIFDDQFSVERPDGSNFTLKIRSTKLEDSAMYFCASSGRLAGVSETQYFGPGTRLLVL.

This clone has just a few counts. This rearrangement joins TRBV4-2 to TRBJ2-7; TRBD1 matches at 10 bases. The trim removed 1 base at V and 5 bases at J, leaving 5 bases unmatched. Germline V gives CDR1 LGHNA, CDR2 YNFKEQ. The CDR3 is made up of 15 amino acids. As DNA, the CDR3 is TGTGCCAGCAGCCAAGTTTCGACAGGGGGCGACGAGCAGTACTTC. The encoded protein is CASSQVSTGGDEQYF.

This chain links TRBV11-2 with TRBJ2-1; D unresolved. Per the germline V gene, CDR1 is SGHAT and CDR2 is FQNNGV. Trimming took off 0 bases at V and 0 bases at J, with 3 bases between the two ends. This CDR3 contains 14 residues. CDR3: CASSLDYSYNEQFF. In nucleotides, the CDR3 is TGTGCCAGCAGCTTAGATTACTCCTACAATGAGCAGTTCTTC. The full variable domain, in which reference TRBV11-2 and TRBJ2-1 provide the parts outside the CDR3, is EAGVAQSPRYKIIEKRQSVAFWCNPISGHATLYWYQQILGQGPKLLIQFQNNGVVDDSQLPKDRFSAERLKGVDSTLKIQPAKLEDSAVYLCASSLDYSYNEQFFGPGTRLTVL.

This chain joins TRBV23-1 and TRBJ2-7; D may be TRBD2 (7 bases). TRBV23-1 is annotated as an ORF whose role is uncertain. Trimming shortened V by 2 bases and J by 1 base, and 9 bases separated the two germline ends. The CDR3 is made up of 14 amino acids. Here the CDR3 DNA reads TGCGCCAGCAGTCAAGCGGGGGCTTCCTACGAGCAGTACTTC. As protein: CASSQAGASYEQYF.

The gene calls are TRBV6-1 and TRBJ1-3; weak D call: TRBD1 (5 bases). Germline V gene lookup returns CDR1 MNHNS and CDR2 SASEGT. The V end was cut by 6 bases, the J end by 4 bases, with 10 bases between. The CDR3 is made up of 13 amino acids. The CDR3, as DNA: TGTGCCAGCAGGAAAGGGGTCGGAAACACCATATATTTT. The encoded protein is CASRKGVGNTIYF.

This clone was seen a handful of times. The J gene is TRBJ1-1, the V gene TRBV28; TRBD1 is a possible D gene (5 bases). Germline V gene lookup returns CDR1 MDHEN and CDR2 SYDVKM. Trimming cost V 1 base and J 0 bases, with 24 bases left between them. The CDR3 is made up of 20 amino acids. For the CDR3, the DNA is TGTGCCAGCAGTTTATTCGGGGCCGTCACTTGGGGTATGCTGAACACTGAAGCTTTCTTT. This translates into CASSLFGAVTWGMLNTEAFF.

The chain has TRBV6-5 and TRBJ1-5; D ambiguous. Trimming left V 6 bases short and J 5 bases short, with 11 bases between. The germline V gene encodes CDR1 MNHEY and CDR2 SVGAGI. This CDR3 has 13 amino acids. The CDR3 region has the DNA TGTGCCAGCAGGGAAAATGGGGATCAGCCCCAGCATTTT. Translating it yields CASRENGDQPQHF.

Concerning this clone: Other DNA sequences from this sample encode an identical CDR3 as well. The V and J genes are TRBV7-8 and TRBJ1-1; D might be TRBD1 (6 bases). The V end lost 4 bases, the J end lost 2 bases, and 11 bases lay between the germline ends. Looked up from germline, CDR1 is SGHVS and CDR2 is FQNEAQ. This CDR3 comprises 14 residues. The CDR3 is CASSSNRVNTEAFF. Here the CDR3 DNA reads TGTGCCAGCAGCTCAAACAGGGTAAACACTGAAGCTTTCTTT.

The chain carries TRBV10-1 and TRBJ2-1, with D maybe TRBD1 (6 bases). This CDR3 has 13 amino acids. Trimming shortened V by 4 bases and J by 7 bases, and 11 bases separated the two germline ends. CDR1 is WNHNN, CDR2 SYGVQD, per germline (reference sequence). This chain's CDR3 is CASSGMRGNEQFF. CDR3 nucleotide sequence: TGCGCCAGCAGTGGAATGAGGGGGAATGAGCAGTTCTTC.

This clone has at least ten counts. V is TRBV25-1 and J is TRBJ2-2; D is perhaps TRBD1 (5 bases). The CDR3 is 15 residues long. V gave up 6 bases and J gave up 5 bases, with 16 bases separating them. Germline CDR1 and CDR2: MGHDK and SYGVNS. The CDR3 sequence: CASSIDSDNTGELFF. Here the CDR3 DNA reads TGTGCCAGCAGCATCGACAGCGACAATACCGGGGAGCTGTTTTTT.

CDR3 DNA sequence: TGCGCCAGCAGCCAGGGACAGGCCTTCGTCTACGAGCAGTACTTC. Its protein is CASSQGQAFVYEQYF. The rearrangement links TRBV5-1 to TRBJ2-7; TRBD1 matches at 8 bases. The junction had 9 bases not matched to a gene; V was cut back by 4 bases and J by 3 bases. The CDR3 runs to 15 residues. The germline V gene encodes CDR1 SGHRS and CDR2 YFSETQ.